Listed below are T cell receptor beta chains from one sample, sequenced in a study of graft-versus-host responses after intestinal transplantation. The protocol was immunoSEQ multiplex PCR, while the TCRdb copy is restricted to in-frame clones and leaves out a portion. The sample lists roughly 120,000 clones, about 92% occurring once. For these TCRs, the target antigens are not known. The input for sequencing was unstimulated CD8+ T cells sorted from spleen or lymph node cells, taken before transplant. Receptors were obtained from a human donor who was the organ donor for an intestinal transplant. CDR3s include the opening cysteine and the closing phenylalanine or tryptophan. D genes are given only for firm matches. The size entry is marked missing in some rows and otherwise reads once, few, many or a size class.

J gene: TRBJ2-1; V gene: TRBV7-9; clone size: .; D gene: TRBD2; CDR3 protein: CASSLILAGDYEQFF; CDR3 DNA: TGTGCCAGCAGCTTAATACTAGCGGGAGATTATGAGCAGTTCTTC
J gene: TRBJ2-3; V gene: TRBV2; clone size: .; D gene: .; CDR3 protein: CASSEDASDTQYF; CDR3 DNA: TGTGCCAGCAGTGAAGATGCATCAGATACGCAGTATTTT
J gene: TRBJ2-3; V gene: TRBV7-2; clone size: .; D gene: TRBD1; CDR3 protein: CASSWTGQGTDTQYF; CDR3 DNA: TGTGCCAGCAGCTGGACGGGACAGGGGACAGATACGCAGTATTTT
J gene: TRBJ1-1; V gene: TRBV27; clone size: .; D gene: .; CDR3 protein: CASSDRGRTWSTEAFF; CDR3 DNA: TGTGCCAGCAGCGACCGGGGGCGGACATGGAGCACTGAAGCTTTCTTT
J gene: TRBJ2-3; V gene: TRBV4-2; clone size: once; D gene: TRBD2; CDR3 protein: CASSQGLAGGTDTQYF; CDR3 DNA: TGTGCCAGCAGCCAAGGATTAGCGGGAGGCACAGATACGCAGTATTTT
J gene: TRBJ1-2; V gene: TRBV7-2; clone size: .; D gene: TRBD1; CDR3 protein: CASSSPGTGNYGYTF; CDR3 DNA: TGTGCCAGCAGCTCCCCCGGGACAGGGAACTATGGCTACACCTTC
J gene: TRBJ1-2; V gene: TRBV4-1; clone size: .; D gene: TRBD1; CDR3 protein: CASRQLDAGGYGYTF; CDR3 DNA: TGCGCCAGCAGACAGCTCGATGCAGGGGGCTATGGCTACACCTTC
J gene: TRBJ1-4; V gene: TRBV2; clone size: .; D gene: .; CDR3 protein: CASKEGPTNEKLFF; CDR3 DNA: TGTGCCAGCAAAGAGGGGCCGACTAATGAAAAACTGTTTTTT
J gene: TRBJ1-1; V gene: TRBV6-5; clone size: .; D gene: TRBD1; CDR3 protein: CASGIQGATEAFF; CDR3 DNA: TGTGCCAGCGGAATACAGGGGGCTACTGAAGCTTTCTTT
J gene: TRBJ2-3; V gene: TRBV9; clone size: .; D gene: .; CDR3 protein: CASSVDGRVTDTQYF; CDR3 DNA: TGTGCCAGCAGCGTAGACGGGAGAGTCACAGATACGCAGTATTTT
J gene: TRBJ2-7; V gene: TRBV21-1; clone size: .; D gene: .; CDR3 protein: CASSKVTSGTYEQYF; CDR3 DNA: TGTGCCAGCAGCAAAGTGACTAGCGGCACCTACGAGCAGTACTTC
J gene: TRBJ1-4; V gene: TRBV7-2; clone size: .; D gene: TRBD1; CDR3 protein: CASSLWTGNEKLFF; CDR3 DNA: TGTGCCAGCAGCTTATGGACAGGGAATGAAAAACTGTTTTTT
J gene: TRBJ2-5; V gene: TRBV11-2; clone size: .; D gene: .; CDR3 protein: CASSEVVGPETQYF; CDR3 DNA: TGTGCCAGCAGCGAGGTGGTGGGGCCGGAGACCCAGTACTTC
J gene: TRBJ2-2; V gene: TRBV27; clone size: .; D gene: .; CDR3 protein: CASRWGGELFF; CDR3 DNA: TGTGCCAGCAGGTGGGGGGGGGAGCTGTTTTTT
J gene: TRBJ2-5; V gene: TRBV2; clone size: .; D gene: .; CDR3 protein: CASSEPALAQETQYF; CDR3 DNA: TGTGCCAGCAGTGAACCGGCCTTAGCGCAAGAGACCCAGTACTTC
J gene: TRBJ1-2; V gene: TRBV15; clone size: .; D gene: .; CDR3 protein: CATSTYPGIGYGYTF; CDR3 DNA: TGTGCCACCAGCACCTACCCAGGGATTGGCTATGGCTACACCTTC
J gene: TRBJ2-3; V gene: TRBV7-3; clone size: .; D gene: .; CDR3 protein: CASSFSGPTHTQYF; CDR3 DNA: TGTGCCAGCAGCTTTAGCGGACCCACCCATACGCAGTATTTT
J gene: TRBJ2-2; V gene: TRBV5-1; clone size: .; D gene: .; CDR3 protein: CASSLITGVNTGELFF; CDR3 DNA: TGCGCCAGCAGCTTGATTACCGGGGTGAACACCGGGGAGCTGTTTTTT
J gene: TRBJ1-2; V gene: TRBV29-1; clone size: .; D gene: TRBD1; CDR3 protein: CSVEDSGQAAYGYTF; CDR3 DNA: TGCAGCGTTGAAGATTCCGGACAGGCTGCCTATGGCTACACCTTC
J gene: TRBJ2-4; V gene: TRBV12-2; clone size: .; D gene: .; CDR3 protein: CASRLALAGGPRAKNIQYF; CDR3 DNA: TGTGCAAGTCGCTTAGCCCTAGCGGGAGGGCCTCGGGCCAAAAACATTCAGTACTTC
J gene: TRBJ2-7; V gene: TRBV15; clone size: once; D gene: .; CDR3 protein: CATSRDVGLASGEQYF; CDR3 DNA: TGTGCCACCAGCAGAGATGTGGGGTTAGCGTCGGGGGAGCAGTACTTC
J gene: TRBJ2-7; V gene: TRBV4-1; clone size: .; D gene: .; CDR3 protein: CASSQDWDPVNEQYF; CDR3 DNA: TGCGCCAGCAGCCAAGATTGGGACCCGGTGAACGAGCAGTACTTC
J gene: TRBJ2-5; V gene: TRBV10-1; clone size: once; D gene: .; CDR3 protein: CASSEIASLQETQYF; CDR3 DNA: TGCGCCAGCAGTGAGATCGCCAGCCTTCAAGAGACCCAGTACTTC
J gene: TRBJ2-7; V gene: TRBV7-2; clone size: .; D gene: .; CDR3 protein: CASSFGTSASVEQYF; CDR3 DNA: TGTGCCAGCAGCTTCGGGACTTCAGCATCGGTAGAGCAGTACTTC
J gene: TRBJ1-5; V gene: TRBV28; clone size: .; D gene: .; CDR3 protein: CASSLTAGFSYSNQPQHF; CDR3 DNA: TGTGCCAGCAGTCTGACAGCGGGCTTTTCATATAGCAATCAGCCCCAGCATTTT
J gene: TRBJ1-4; V gene: TRBV4-1; clone size: .; D gene: .; CDR3 protein: CASSQDTATNEKLFF; CDR3 DNA: TGCGCCAGCAGCCAAGATACAGCAACTAATGAAAAACTGTTTTTT
J gene: TRBJ2-1; V gene: TRBV10-1; clone size: .; D gene: TRBD2; CDR3 protein: CACSRGLAGSNEQFF; CDR3 DNA: TGCGCCTGCAGTCGGGGGCTAGCGGGGTCCAATGAGCAGTTCTTC
J gene: TRBJ2-2; V gene: TRBV7-9; clone size: .; D gene: TRBD2; CDR3 protein: CASSFSTGGNTGELFF; CDR3 DNA: TGTGCCAGCAGCTTCAGCACGGGAGGAAACACCGGGGAGCTGTTTTTT
J gene: TRBJ2-5; V gene: TRBV6-1; clone size: .; D gene: .; CDR3 protein: CASSEVDERTQYF; CDR3 DNA: TGTGCCAGCAGTGAAGTGGACGAAAGGACCCAGTACTTC
J gene: TRBJ2-7; V gene: TRBV4-3; clone size: .; D gene: .; CDR3 protein: CATPERLGTETYEQYF; CDR3 DNA: TGCGCCACCCCCGAGCGTCTAGGGACGGAGACCTACGAGCAGTACTTC